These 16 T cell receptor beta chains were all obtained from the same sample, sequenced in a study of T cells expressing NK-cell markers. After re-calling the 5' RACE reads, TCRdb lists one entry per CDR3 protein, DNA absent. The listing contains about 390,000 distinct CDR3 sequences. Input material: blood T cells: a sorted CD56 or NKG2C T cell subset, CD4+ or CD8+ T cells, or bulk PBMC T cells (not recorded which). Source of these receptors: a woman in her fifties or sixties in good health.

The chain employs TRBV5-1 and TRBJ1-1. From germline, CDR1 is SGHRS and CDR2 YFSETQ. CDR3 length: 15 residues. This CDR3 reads CASSFPRGSTTEAFF.

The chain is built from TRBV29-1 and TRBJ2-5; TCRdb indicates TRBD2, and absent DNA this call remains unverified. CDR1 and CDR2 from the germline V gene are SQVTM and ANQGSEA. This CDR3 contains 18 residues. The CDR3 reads CSAKALGLAGGPIETQYF.

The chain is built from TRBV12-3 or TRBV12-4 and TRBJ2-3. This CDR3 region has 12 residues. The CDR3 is CASSQAFDTQYF.

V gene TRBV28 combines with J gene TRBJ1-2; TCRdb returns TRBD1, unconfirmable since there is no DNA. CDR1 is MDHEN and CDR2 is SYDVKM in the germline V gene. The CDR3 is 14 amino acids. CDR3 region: CASGQGGSYYGYTF.

The CDR3 spells CASSDGGPGYF. This rearrangement joins TRBV10-1 to TRBJ2-7; TCRdb designates TRBD2, a call that cannot be tested without DNA. The germline V gene encodes CDR1 WNHNN and CDR2 SYGVQD (reference sequence). This CDR3 contains 11 residues.

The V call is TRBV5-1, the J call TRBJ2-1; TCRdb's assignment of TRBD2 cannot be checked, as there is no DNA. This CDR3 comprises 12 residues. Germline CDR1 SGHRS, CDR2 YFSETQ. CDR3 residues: CASSPSSVEQFF.

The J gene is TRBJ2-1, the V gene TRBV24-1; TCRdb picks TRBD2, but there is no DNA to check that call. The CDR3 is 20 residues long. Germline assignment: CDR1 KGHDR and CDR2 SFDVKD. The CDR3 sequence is CATSGNRVLSGGRASDEQFF.

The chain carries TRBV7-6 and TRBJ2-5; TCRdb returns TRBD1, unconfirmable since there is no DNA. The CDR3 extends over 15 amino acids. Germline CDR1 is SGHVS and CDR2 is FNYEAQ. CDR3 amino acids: CASSLSGQAKETQYF.

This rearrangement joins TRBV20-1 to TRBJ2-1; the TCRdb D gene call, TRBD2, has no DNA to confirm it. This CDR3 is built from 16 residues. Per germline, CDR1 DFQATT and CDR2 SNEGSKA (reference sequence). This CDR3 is CSARDLYSGINNEQFF.

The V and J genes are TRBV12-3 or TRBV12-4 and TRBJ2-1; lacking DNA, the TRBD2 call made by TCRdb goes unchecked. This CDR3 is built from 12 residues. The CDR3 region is CASTSPFGEQFF.

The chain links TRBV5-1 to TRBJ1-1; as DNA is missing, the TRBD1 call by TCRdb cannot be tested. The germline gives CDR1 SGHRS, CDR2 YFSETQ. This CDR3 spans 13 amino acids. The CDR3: CASQPAGATEAFF.

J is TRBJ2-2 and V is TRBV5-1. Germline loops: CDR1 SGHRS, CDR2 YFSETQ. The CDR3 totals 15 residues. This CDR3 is CASSVGSTNTGELFF.

CDR3 in amino acids: CASSLDKREKLFF. The rearrangement uses TRBV7-2 and TRBJ1-4. Germline-derived CDR1 and CDR2 are SGHTA and FQGNSA. This CDR3 region has 13 residues.

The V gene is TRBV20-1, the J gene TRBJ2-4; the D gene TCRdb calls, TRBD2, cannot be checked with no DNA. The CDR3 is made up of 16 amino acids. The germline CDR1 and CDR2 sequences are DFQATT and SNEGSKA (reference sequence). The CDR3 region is CSAARLAGGAKNIQYF.

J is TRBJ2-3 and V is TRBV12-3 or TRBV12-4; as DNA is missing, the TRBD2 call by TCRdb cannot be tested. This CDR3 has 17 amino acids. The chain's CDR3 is CASSLRTSGWVEDTQYF.

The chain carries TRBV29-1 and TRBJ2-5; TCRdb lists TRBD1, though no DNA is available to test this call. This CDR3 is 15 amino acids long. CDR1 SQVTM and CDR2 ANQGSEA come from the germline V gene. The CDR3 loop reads CSVEEGTTAMGSQYF.